The present T cell receptor beta chain was sequenced within a study of vaccination and CD4 T cells after COVID-19. Study overall: Diagnosis preceded the drawing of post-COVID samples by a median 101 days (range 35 to 161).

As for this clonotype: As yet, its antigen is unknown.

Germline CDR1 reads MNHEY; CDR2 reads SVGAGI. This CDR3 contains 12 residues. Trimming removed 4 bases at V and 9 bases at J, with 10 bases between. Cultured CD4+ T-cell DNA underwent Oncomine TCR Beta short-read sequencing. TCRdb reprocessed the PCR reads via MiXCR and lists one record per CDR3 protein. There are over 10,000 distinct CDR3 sequences in the sample; roughly 80% occur only once, and roughly 10% lies in the top ten. As to treatment: roughly 10-day PBMC culture with coronavirus spike peptide pools or control peptides (ViraFEST assay). Two million PBMCs per well were cultured with 8.5 to 10 IU/ml IL-2 and about 10 ug/ml peptide pools.

What was sequenced was CD4+ T cells from blood, cultured in vitro. The chain employs TRBV6-5 and TRBJ2-4, with D possibly being TRBD1 or TRBD2 (5 bases each). The clonotype originates from a human donor who had recovered from COVID-19. CDR3 coding DNA: TGTGCCAGCAGTTCTGGGGGTCCCATTCAGTACTTC. It codes for CASSSGGPIQYF.